Sequencing of this T cell receptor (beta chain) was carried out in a study of blood T cell repertoires in COVID-19. Study background: Acute-phase and convalescent COVID-19 samples originated in the United States, Italy and Spain. In each case, the material was cDNA or gDNA derived from T cells, B-cell-depleted T cells, or PBMCs.

CDR1 and CDR2 (germline): SGHRS, YFSETQ. This CDR3 contains 16 residues. V lost 0 bases to trimming and J lost 5 bases; unmatched junction nucleotides: 1. This clone was observed a single time. In the original processing: The authors estimated nucleated cell counts from reference gene primer amplification. The data were produced by immunoSEQ multiplex PCR, yet TCRdb's version contains in-frame clones alone and is incomplete. V, J and clone size were drawn from that table, and D and trimming were deduced from the DNA. The sample shows about 35,000 clones, approximately 89% of them seen only once. The origin of this receptor is a human donor in a cohort sampled during active COVID-19. The sequenced sample consisted of peripheral blood. The chain has TRBV5-1 and TRBJ2-3; 15 nucleotides agree with TRBD2. The CDR3 loop is CASSLGGLAGGDTQYF. CDR3 bases: TGCGCCAGCAGCTTGGGGGGACTAGCGGGAGGAGATACGCAGTATTTT.